This T cell receptor (beta chain) emerged from a study of PD-L1 blockade in urothelial cancer. Using immunoSEQ multiplex PCR, the repertoire was profiled, and TCRdb retains in-frame clones only, with some absent. The sample contains 60,000 to 85,000 clones, roughly nine tenths of which appear only once. Germline V gene data show CDR1 as SGHAT and CDR2 as FQNNGV. Trimming pared 5 bases from V and 6 bases from J, leaving 14 bases between. This CDR3 is built from 14 residues. This clone appeared a single time. The origin of this receptor is an older woman with urothelial cancer. The specimen comprised PBMCs, sampled around atezolizumab (anti-PD-L1) treatment. The chain has TRBV11-2 and TRBJ2-1; D perhaps matches TRBD1 (7 bases). The CDR3, as DNA: TGTGCCAGCAGCCGACGACAGGGAGGCAATGAGCAGTTCTTC. It translates to CASSRRQGGNEQFF.